Listed below are T cell receptor beta chains from one sample, sequenced in a study of follicular helper T cells after annual influenza vaccination. Assay used: immunoSEQ multiplex PCR; TCRdb lists only in-frame clones, some missing. This table has 810 or so clones, 65% to 75% appearing once. The specimen was CXCR5+ CD38+ circulating T follicular helper cells from blood, collected 7 days after influenza vaccination. These receptors were collected from an adult who received the influenza vaccine. Both conserved end residues are part of each CDR3. D genes are given only for firm matches. Clone size is shown for a subset of rows, as once, few, many or a class of expanded clone.

V	D	J	size	CDR3	DNA
TRBV16	-	TRBJ1-1	few	CASSQSLQNTEAFF	TGTGCCAGCAGCCAATCCCTCCAGAACACTGAAGCTTTCTTT
TRBV27	TRBD1	TRBJ1-6	-	CASKIAGTGVSPLHF	TGTGCCAGCAAGATCGCCGGGACAGGGGTTTCACCCCTCCACTTT
TRBV6-5	TRBD1	TRBJ1-1	few	CASKQGYPTEAFF	TGTGCCAGCAAACAGGGGTATCCCACTGAAGCTTTCTTT
TRBV6-1	TRBD1	TRBJ2-7	-	CASSEIPGQGEQYF	TGTGCCAGCAGTGAAATACCGGGACAGGGAGAGCAGTACTTC
TRBV7-9	-	TRBJ2-7	-	CASSPTSYEQYF	TGTGCCAGCAGCCCGACCTCCTACGAGCAGTACTTC
TRBV7-8	TRBD1	TRBJ1-1	-	CASSLAGTGNTEAFF	TGTGCCAGCAGCTTAGCCGGGACAGGCAACACTGAAGCTTTCTTT
TRBV29-1	-	TRBJ1-2	once	CSVELQGGYGYTF	TGCAGCGTTGAACTACAGGGAGGCTATGGCTACACCTTC
TRBV5-4	-	TRBJ2-1	-	CASSLDQRTYNEQFF	TGTGCCAGCAGCTTGGACCAGCGAACCTACAATGAGCAGTTCTTC
TRBV6-6	TRBD1	TRBJ2-6	-	CASSDRVSGANVLTF	TGTGCCAGCAGTGACAGGGTCTCTGGGGCCAACGTCCTGACTTTC
TRBV19	-	TRBJ2-1	-	CASRAENEQFF	TGTGCCAGTAGGGCGGAGAATGAGCAGTTCTTC
TRBV6-1	TRBD1	TRBJ1-1	-	CAGTGSRNTEAFF	TGTGCGGGGACAGGGAGTAGGAACACTGAAGCTTTCTTT
TRBV25-1	TRBD1	TRBJ2-7	-	CASRDRVGSYEQYF	TGTGCCAGCAGGGACAGGGTGGGGTCCTACGAGCAGTACTTC
TRBV2	TRBD1	TRBJ1-5	-	CASRATQGNNQPQHF	TGTGCCAGCAGGGCCACACAGGGGAACAATCAGCCCCAGCATTTT
TRBV7-2	TRBD2	TRBJ2-3	-	CASSLAAGGPNTQYF	TGTGCCAGCAGCTTAGCGGCGGGGGGGCCCAATACGCAGTATTTT
TRBV4-3	-	TRBJ1-2	-	CASSQEGRNYGYTF	TGCGCCAGCAGCCAAGAAGGGCGTAACTATGGCTACACCTTC
TRBV19	-	TRBJ1-2	-	CASSLWATNYGYTF	TGTGCCAGTTCGCTTTGGGCTACTAACTATGGCTACACCTTC
TRBV5-4	TRBD1	TRBJ1-1	-	CASSLDNSGGTEAFF	TGTGCCAGCAGCTTGGACAACTCAGGGGGAACTGAAGCTTTCTTT
TRBV18	TRBD1	TRBJ1-1	-	CASSPDRGEMNTEAFF	TGTGCCAGCTCACCCGACAGGGGGGAGATGAACACTGAAGCTTTCTTT
TRBV6-6	-	TRBJ2-2	-	CASSYTGAGELFF	TGTGCCAGCAGTTACACGGGGGCCGGGGAGCTGTTTTTT
TRBV4-2	-	TRBJ1-5	few	CASSQASSAGNQPQHF	TGTGCCAGCAGCCAAGCCTCGTCAGCAGGTAATCAGCCCCAGCATTTT
TRBV7-6	-	TRBJ1-3	-	CASSLGPSSGNTIYF	TGTGCCAGCAGCTTGGGACCGAGCTCTGGAAACACCATATATTTT
TRBV4-2	-	TRBJ1-5	-	CASSQEGRGYQPQHF	TGTGCCAGCAGCCAAGAAGGGCGGGGTTATCAGCCCCAGCATTTT
TRBV9	-	TRBJ2-3	-	CASSVEARPDTQYF	TGTGCCAGCAGCGTCGAGGCTAGACCAGATACGCAGTATTTT
TRBV4-3	-	TRBJ1-2	few	CASSQDWGRADYGYTF	TGCGCCAGCAGCCAAGACTGGGGCAGGGCCGATTATGGCTACACCTTC
TRBV18	-	TRBJ1-2	-	CASSPGRGPGGYTF	TGTGCCAGCTCACCGGGAAGGGGACCGGGTGGCTACACCTTC
TRBV5-6	-	TRBJ1-1	-	CASSLYGEAFF	TGTGCCAGCAGCTTGTATGGGGAAGCTTTCTTT
TRBV5-1	-	TRBJ2-7	-	CASSLAPGQSYEQYF	TGCGCCAGCAGCTTGGCCCCAGGACAGTCCTACGAGCAGTACTTC
TRBV12-5	-	TRBJ2-7	-	CASGFGTEMGEQYF	TGTGCTAGTGGTTTTGGGACGGAAATGGGTGAGCAGTACTTC
TRBV6-5	-	TRBJ1-4	-	CASSYSVLEGEKLFF	TGTGCCAGCAGTTACTCCGTTTTAGAGGGTGAAAAACTGTTTTTT
TRBV5-8	TRBD2	TRBJ2-1	-	CASSLEAGGHHEQFF	TGTGCCAGCAGCTTAGAAGCGGGGGGGCACCATGAGCAGTTCTTC
TRBV6-1	-	TRBJ1-4	-	CASSEGWGSFGKLFF	TGTGCCAGCAGCGAGGGGTGGGGGAGTTTCGGAAAACTGTTTTTT
TRBV29-1	-	TRBJ1-2	-	CSVETSGYTF	TGCAGCGTTGAAACCAGCGGCTACACCTTC
TRBV2	-	TRBJ1-2	few	CASSALGVGQYGYTF	TGTGCCAGCAGTGCTCTAGGTGTAGGGCAATATGGCTACACCTTC
TRBV11-2	-	TRBJ1-5	few	CASSPSARAPQHF	TGTGCCAGCAGTCCATCCGCAAGGGCGCCCCAGCATTTT
TRBV28	TRBD1	TRBJ1-1	-	CASSSGTGRWTEAFF	TGTGCCAGCAGTTCCGGGACAGGGCGGTGGACTGAAGCTTTCTTT
TRBV6-1	-	TRBJ1-2	-	CASSEIPGEGGYTF	TGTGCCAGCAGTGAGATCCCAGGGGAGGGTGGCTACACCTTC
TRBV6-1	-	TRBJ1-6	-	CASSQSWGSNSPLHF	TGTGCCAGCAGTCAATCGTGGGGTAGTAATTCACCCCTCCACTTT
TRBV6-1	-	TRBJ1-1	-	CASSEAQGSHEAFF	TGTGCCAGCAGTGAAGCCCAGGGTAGTCATGAAGCTTTCTTT
TRBV7-6	-	TRBJ2-7	few	CASSLGSGGLGSEQYF	TGTGCCAGCAGCTTAGGATCTGGTGGGTTGGGAAGCGAGCAGTACTTC
TRBV19	-	TRBJ1-2	-	CASSPMGVNYGYTF	TGTGCCAGTAGTCCAATGGGAGTTAACTATGGCTACACCTTC